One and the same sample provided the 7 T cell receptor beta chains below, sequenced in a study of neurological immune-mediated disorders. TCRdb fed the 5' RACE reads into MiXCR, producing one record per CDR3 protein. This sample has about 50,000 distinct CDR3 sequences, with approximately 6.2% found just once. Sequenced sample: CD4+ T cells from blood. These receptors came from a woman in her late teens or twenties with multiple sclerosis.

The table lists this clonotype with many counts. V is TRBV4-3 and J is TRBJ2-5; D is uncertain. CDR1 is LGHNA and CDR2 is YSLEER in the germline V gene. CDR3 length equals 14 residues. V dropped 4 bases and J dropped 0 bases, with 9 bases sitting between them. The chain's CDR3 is CASSPSKYQETQYF. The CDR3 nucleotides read TGCGCCAGCAGCCCATCTAAGTACCAAGAGACCCAGTACTTC.

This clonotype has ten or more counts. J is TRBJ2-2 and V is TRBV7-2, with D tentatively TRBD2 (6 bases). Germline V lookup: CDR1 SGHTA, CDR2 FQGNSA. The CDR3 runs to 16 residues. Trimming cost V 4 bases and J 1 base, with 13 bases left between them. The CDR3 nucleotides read TGTGCCAGCAGCTCGCAGGGACTTAGGAACACCGGGGAGCTGTTTTTT. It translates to CASSSQGLRNTGELFF.

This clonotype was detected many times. CDR3 nucleotides: TGTGCCATAAGACAGGGGGCGGGCGGCTACACCTTC. Translated, it gives CAIRQGAGGYTF. The chain combines TRBV6-1 with TRBJ1-2; TRBD1 aligns across 10 bases. Unmatched junction bases numbered 7, after V lost 10 bases and J lost 8 bases. This CDR3 region has 12 residues. From germline, CDR1 is MNHNS and CDR2 SASEGT.

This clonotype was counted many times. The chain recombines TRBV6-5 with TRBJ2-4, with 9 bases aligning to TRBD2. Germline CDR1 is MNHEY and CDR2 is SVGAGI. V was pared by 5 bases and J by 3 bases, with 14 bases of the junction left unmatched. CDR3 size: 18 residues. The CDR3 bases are TGTGCCAGCAGTCCGGGGGGCTTAGCGGGAGAATACAAAAACATTCAGTACTTC. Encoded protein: CASSPGGLAGEYKNIQYF.

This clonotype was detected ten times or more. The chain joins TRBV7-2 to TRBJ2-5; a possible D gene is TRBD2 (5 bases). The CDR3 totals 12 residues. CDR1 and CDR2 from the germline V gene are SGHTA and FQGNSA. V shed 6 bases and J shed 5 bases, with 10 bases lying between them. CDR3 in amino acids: CASSRTGETQYF. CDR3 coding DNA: TGTGCCAGCAGTCGGACTGGGGAGACCCAGTACTTC.

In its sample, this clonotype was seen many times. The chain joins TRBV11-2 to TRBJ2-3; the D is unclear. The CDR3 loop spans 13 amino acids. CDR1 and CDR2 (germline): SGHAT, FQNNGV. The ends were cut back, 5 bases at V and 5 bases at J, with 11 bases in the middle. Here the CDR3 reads CASSAIWQDTQYF. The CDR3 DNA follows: TGTGCCAGCAGCGCGATCTGGCAAGATACGCAGTATTTT.

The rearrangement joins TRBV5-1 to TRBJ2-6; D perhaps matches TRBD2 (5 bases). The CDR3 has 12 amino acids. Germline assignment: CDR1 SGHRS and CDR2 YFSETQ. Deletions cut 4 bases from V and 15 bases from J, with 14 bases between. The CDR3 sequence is CASSLAGVDLTF. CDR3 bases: TGCGCCAGCAGCCTCGCCGGGGTGGACCTGACTTTC.